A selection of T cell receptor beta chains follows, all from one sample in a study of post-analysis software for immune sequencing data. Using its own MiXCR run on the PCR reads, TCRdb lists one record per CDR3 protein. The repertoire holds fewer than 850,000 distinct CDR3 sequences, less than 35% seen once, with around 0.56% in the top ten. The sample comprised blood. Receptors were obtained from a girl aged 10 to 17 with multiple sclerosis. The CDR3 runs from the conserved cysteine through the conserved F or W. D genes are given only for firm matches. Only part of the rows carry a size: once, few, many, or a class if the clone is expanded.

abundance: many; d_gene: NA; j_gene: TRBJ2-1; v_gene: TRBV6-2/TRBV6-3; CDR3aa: CASSRLNEQFF; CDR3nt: TGTGCCAGCAGCCGACTCAATGAGCAGTTCTTC
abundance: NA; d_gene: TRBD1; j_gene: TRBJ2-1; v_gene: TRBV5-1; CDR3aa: CASSLDRGTGSSYNEQFF; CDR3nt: TGCGCCAGCAGCTTGGACAGGGGTACGGGGAGCTCCTACAATGAGCAGTTCTTC
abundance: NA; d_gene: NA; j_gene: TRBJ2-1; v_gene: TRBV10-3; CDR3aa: CAISELLGEYNEQFF; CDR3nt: TGTGCCATCAGTGAGTTACTAGGTGAATACAATGAGCAGTTCTTC
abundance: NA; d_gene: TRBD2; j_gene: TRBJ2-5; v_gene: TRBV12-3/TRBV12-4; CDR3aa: CASSPGTSSETQYF; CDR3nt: TGTGCCAGCAGCCCCGGGACTAGCTCTGAGACCCAGTACTTC
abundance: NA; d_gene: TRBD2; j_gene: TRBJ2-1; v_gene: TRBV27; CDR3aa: CASSPGGPRNEQFF; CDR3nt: TGTGCCAGCAGCCCGGGGGGGCCTCGAAATGAGCAGTTCTTC
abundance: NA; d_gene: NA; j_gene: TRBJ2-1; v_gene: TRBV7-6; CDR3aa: CASSPRDTTYNEQFF; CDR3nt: TGTGCCAGCAGCCCCCGGGACACAACCTACAATGAGCAGTTCTTC
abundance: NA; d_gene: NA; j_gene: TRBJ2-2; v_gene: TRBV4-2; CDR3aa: CASSQDRHTNTGELFF; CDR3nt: TGTGCCAGCAGCCAAGATCGACATACGAACACCGGGGAGCTGTTTTTT
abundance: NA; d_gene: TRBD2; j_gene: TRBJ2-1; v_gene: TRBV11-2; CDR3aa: CASRRLAGGQHNEQFF; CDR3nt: TGTGCCAGCAGAAGACTAGCGGGGGGCCAACACAATGAGCAGTTCTTC
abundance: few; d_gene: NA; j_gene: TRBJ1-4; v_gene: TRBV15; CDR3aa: CATSRGGTDEKLFF; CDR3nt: TGTGCCACCAGCAGAGGAGGGACGGATGAAAAACTGTTTTTT
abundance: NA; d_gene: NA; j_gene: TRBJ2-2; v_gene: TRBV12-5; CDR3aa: CASGPEVGGELFF; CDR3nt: TGTGCTAGTGGCCCTGAGGTGGGCGGGGAGCTGTTTTTT
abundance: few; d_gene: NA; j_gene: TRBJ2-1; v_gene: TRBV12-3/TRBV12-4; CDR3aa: CASSLEAGVSNEQFF; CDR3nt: TGTGCCAGCAGTTTAGAAGCAGGGGTTAGCAATGAGCAGTTCTTC
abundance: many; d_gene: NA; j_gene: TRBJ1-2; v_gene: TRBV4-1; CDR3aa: CASSQVPQVANYGYTF; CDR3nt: TGCGCCAGCAGCCAAGTTCCGCAGGTCGCTAACTATGGCTACACCTTC
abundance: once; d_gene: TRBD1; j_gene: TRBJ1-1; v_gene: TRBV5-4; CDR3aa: CASRPRQGAGTEAFF; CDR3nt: TGTGCCAGCAGACCGAGACAGGGGGCGGGCACTGAAGCTTTCTTT
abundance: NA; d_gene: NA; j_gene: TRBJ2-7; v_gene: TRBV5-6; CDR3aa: CASSLGGSGTYEQYF; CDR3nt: TGTGCCAGCAGCTTGGGAGGCTCTGGAACCTACGAGCAGTACTTC
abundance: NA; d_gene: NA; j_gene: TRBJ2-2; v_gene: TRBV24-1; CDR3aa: CATTGRAGNTGELFF; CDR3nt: TGTGCCACTACGGGCCGGGCCGGGAACACCGGGGAGCTGTTTTTT
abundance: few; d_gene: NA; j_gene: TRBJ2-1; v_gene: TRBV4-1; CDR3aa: CASTLSRGAGDEQFF; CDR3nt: TGCGCCAGCACCCTATCCAGGGGGGCGGGCGATGAGCAGTTCTTC
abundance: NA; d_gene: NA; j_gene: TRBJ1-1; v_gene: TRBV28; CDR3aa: CAISLSPGWFEAFF; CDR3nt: TGTGCCATCAGTTTATCTCCAGGGTGGTTTGAAGCTTTCTTT
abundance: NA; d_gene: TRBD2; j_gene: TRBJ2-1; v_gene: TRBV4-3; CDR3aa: CASSQVEAGVNEQFF; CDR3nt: TGCGCCAGCAGCCAAGTGGAGGCGGGGGTAAATGAGCAGTTCTTC
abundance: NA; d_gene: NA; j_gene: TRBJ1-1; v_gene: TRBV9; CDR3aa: CASSVRRNTEAFF; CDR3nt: TGTGCCAGCAGCGTGAGGAGGAACACTGAAGCTTTCTTT
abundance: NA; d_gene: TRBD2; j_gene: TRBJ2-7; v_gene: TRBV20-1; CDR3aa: CSANRGLADEQYF; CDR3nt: TGCAGTGCCAACAGGGGACTAGCGGACGAGCAGTACTTC
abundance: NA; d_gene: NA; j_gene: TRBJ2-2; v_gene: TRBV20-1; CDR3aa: CSASGGTGTGELFF; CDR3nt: TGCAGTGCTAGCGGAGGGACCGGCACCGGGGAGCTGTTTTTT
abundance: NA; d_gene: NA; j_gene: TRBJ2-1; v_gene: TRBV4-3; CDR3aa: CASSQEATGAYDEQFF; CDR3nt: TGCGCCAGCAGCCAAGAAGCCACGGGGGCCTACGATGAGCAGTTCTTC
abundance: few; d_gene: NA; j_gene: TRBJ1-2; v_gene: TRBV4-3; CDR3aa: CASSQDRRGGPGGYTF; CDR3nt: TGCGCCAGCAGCCAAGATCGAAGAGGCGGCCCAGGGGGCTACACCTTC
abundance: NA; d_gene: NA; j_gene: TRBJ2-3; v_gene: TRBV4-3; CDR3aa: CASSQDVGTSTDTQYF; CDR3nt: TGCGCCAGCAGCCAAGATGTCGGGACTAGCACAGATACGCAGTATTTT
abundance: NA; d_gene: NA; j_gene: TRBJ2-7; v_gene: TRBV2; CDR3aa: CASREFQGHEQYF; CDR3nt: TGTGCCAGCAGGGAATTCCAGGGCCACGAGCAGTACTTC
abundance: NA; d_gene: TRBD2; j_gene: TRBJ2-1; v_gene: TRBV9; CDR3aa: CASSVATRRGRTSGDRSYNEQFF; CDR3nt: TGTGCCAGCAGCGTAGCTACGCGAAGGGGTCGGACTAGCGGGGATCGCTCCTACAATGAGCAGTTCTTC
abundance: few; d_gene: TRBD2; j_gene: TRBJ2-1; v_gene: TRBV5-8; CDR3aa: CASSFLGTSGSGNEQFF; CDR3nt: TGTGCCAGCAGCTTTTTGGGCACTAGCGGGAGTGGCAATGAGCAGTTCTTC
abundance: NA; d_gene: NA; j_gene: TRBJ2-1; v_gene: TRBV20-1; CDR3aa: CSASQGCGEQFF; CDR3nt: TGCAGTGCTAGCCAGGGGTGTGGGGAGCAGTTCTTC
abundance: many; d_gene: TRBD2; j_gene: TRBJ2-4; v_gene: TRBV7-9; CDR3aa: CASSSPSGGEAKNIQYF; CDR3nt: TGTGCCAGCAGCTCCCCTAGCGGGGGGGAGGCCAAAAACATTCAGTACTTC
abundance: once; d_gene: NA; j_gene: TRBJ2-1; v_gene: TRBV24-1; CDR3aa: CATSDTRDSPRNNEQFF; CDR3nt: TGTGCCACCAGTGATACGCGGGACAGCCCTAGAAACAATGAGCAGTTCTTC
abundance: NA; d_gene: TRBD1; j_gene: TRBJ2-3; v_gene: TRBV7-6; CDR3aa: CASSHRTGPADTQYF; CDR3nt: TGTGCCAGCAGCCACAGGACAGGGCCCGCAGATACGCAGTATTTT
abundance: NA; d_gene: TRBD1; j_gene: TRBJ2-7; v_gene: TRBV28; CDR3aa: CASRGDRGLSLWEQYF; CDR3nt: TGTGCCAGCAGGGGGGACAGGGGACTCTCTCTCTGGGAGCAGTACTTC